This T cell receptor (beta chain) came from a study of beta chain features in type 1 diabetes (dated by TCRdb to between 2018 and 2020). A note on the overall study: Mean age, gender distribution, total cell number and subset yield did not differ between patients and healthy donors. Across all samples, 107,917,701 sorted cells were examined, and cell number per subset correlated strongly with RNA yield. In the study, recently diagnosed type 1 diabetes patients and matched healthy donors were compared on the TCRB repertoires of their sorted circulating CD4+ T cell subsets. Regulatory and stem cell-like memory subsets were isolated from only 8 patients and roughly eight healthy donors, whereas naive and central memory subsets came from all 30 or so donors. What the study reported, not specific to this receptor: Because cDNA was sequenced instead of genomic DNA, highly expressing activated cells could be over-represented, though the groups showed no difference in activation or CD3 levels. In all four CD4+ subsets, TCRB CDR3 length was moderately but significantly shorter in type 1 diabetes patients. Because the HLA sub-analyses included only small numbers of individuals, any influence of HLA type on TCRB rearrangement was left unresolved. At VDJ recombination sites, type 1 diabetes patients had fewer insertions and more deleted nucleotides, which implies abnormalities in thymic rearrangement. Shorter templates might have been favored by PCR, but patient and control samples were amplified and corrected together, so both groups would have been affected equally by any skew. Naive, central memory and regulatory TCRB repertoires appeared more similar among patients than among healthy donors.

On this clone: The specificity of this receptor is unknown. Base qualities were left out, and no much larger clone turns up one base away.

Each donor gave one peripheral blood draw, around 0.12 L on average, collected into heparinised tubes. A BD FACSAria II was used to sort naive, central memory, regulatory and stem cell-like memory CD4+ T cells with a panel that included CD45RO, CCR7, CD25, CD127, CD95 and CD27. Every sorted population had a purity above 95%. PBMCs were separated immediately by Lymphoprep density gradient centrifugation and were stained directly, without being cultured. To minimize batch effects, samples were stained and sorted in pairs, one healthy donor with one patient per experiment. The High Capacity cDNA Reverse Transcription Kit was used to reverse transcribe all of the isolated RNA, meaning that expressed TCRB transcripts were what got sequenced. Naive, central memory and regulatory T cell samples underwent deep immunoSEQ sequencing, averaging around 4 million total reads per sample. Sorted cells were lysed in RLT buffer, and RNA was extracted using DNase-treated RNeasy Micro or Mini kits according to cell number. Each cell subset was processed on its own to prevent cross-contamination, while patient and healthy donor samples were processed together. TCRB sequences were amplified from cDNA with the immunoSEQ multiplex PCR, producing 87-bp fragments spanning the CDR3 region. The amplicons were sequenced using the Illumina HiSeq platform. As for how the authors treated the data: PCR bias was corrected computationally using synthetic template baselines, and reads within Hamming distance 2 were collapsed, with unmergeable singletons discarded. By aligning reads against IMGT, V, D and J genes, CDR3 length, and insertions or deletions at six rearrangement sites were assigned. Clonotype counts were normalized to sorted cell number within each subset before computing true diversity and Gini coefficients with the tcR R package. Repertoire sharing was quantified using the overlap coefficient calculated on TCRB nucleotide sequences. As a proxy for the pre-selection repertoire, out-of-frame TCRB sequences from naive cells were analyzed. Not all clones reach the TCRdb copy of this immuneACCESS table, which keeps in-frame sequences only. Checked studies attribute under half of the gap to unresolved V genes and leave the rest unexplained. That table supplies the V and J calls and clone size; D and trimming were determined from the DNA. For this sample there are 600,000 to 700,000 clones; 13% appear just once. The ten largest clonotypes hold approximately 0.021% of the sample.

The CDR3 covers 16 residues, taking in both the cysteine and the phenylalanine. Left in the record is the CDR3 DNA by itself, 48 bases read in frame from the first base. Germline trimming amounts to 4 bases on V and 0 bases on J, with 4 as the count of junction bases outside the gene matches. CDR1 and CDR2, per the germline V gene, are MNHNS and SASEGT. Sequenced material: naive CD4+ T cells from blood. The cell subset or site label here, explained by the study, means: true naive CD4+ T cells. This sequence originates from a man in his late teens or twenties with type 1 diabetes. The rearrangement combines TRBV6-1 with TRBJ2-1, with 9 bases matching TRBD1. In nucleotides, the sequence is TGTGCCAGCAGTGCCATGACAGGGGGCTCCTACAATGAGCAGTTCTTC. It is translated as CASSAMTGGSYNEQFF.